The 16 T cell receptor beta chains given below trace back to one sample, sequenced in a study of human T cells and chemical hapten exposure. One entry per CDR3 protein results from TCRdb running MiXCR on the RACE reads. Of some 96,000 distinct CDR3 sequences in the sample, 9% to 9.5% were seen once. The sample's time point: patch test 2, 6 weeks after DPC sensitization. The sample's treatment: therapeutic diphenylcyclopropenone sensitization with weekly scalp DPC. The sequencing used whole blood, collected in connection with sensitization to the hapten diphenylcyclopropenone (DPC). Receptor source: a woman aged 40 to 50 with alopecia areata. Some clones in this sample may be carry-over from other donors' samples.

This chain links TRBV10-3 with TRBJ2-7, with TRBD1 matching 8 bases. V gave up 4 bases and J gave up 3 bases; unmatched junction bases: 5. The CDR3 has 14 residues. The V gene's germline CDR1 is ENHRY and CDR2 SYGVKD. CDR3 amino acids: CAISGGDRGYEQYF. DNA for the CDR3: TGTGCCATCAGTGGAGGAGACAGGGGCTACGAGCAGTACTTC.

The V call is TRBV10-2, the J call TRBJ2-2, with 7 bases identical to TRBD2. The CDR3 totals 16 residues. V lost 3 bases to trimming and J lost 2 bases; unmatched junction nucleotides: 6. Germline V gives CDR1 WSHSY, CDR2 SAAADI. This CDR3 is CASSEIGGGNTGELFF. CDR3 in DNA: TGCGCCAGCAGTGAAATAGGCGGGGGAAACACCGGGGAGCTGTTTTTT.

The CDR3 bases are TGTGCCAGCAGGACACTAGCGGGAGGGCCAGATACGCAGTATTTT. This translates into CASRTLAGGPDTQYF. J is TRBJ2-3 and V is TRBV6-1; TRBD2 matches at 13 bases. The CDR3 extends over 15 amino acids. Trimming removed 6 bases from V and 4 bases from J; junction bases left unmatched: 4. Per the germline V gene, CDR1 is MNHNS and CDR2 is SASEGT.

This clonotype was observed at least ten times. The rearrangement joins TRBV6-2 or TRBV6-3 to TRBJ1-2, with TRBD1 matching over 8 bases. CDR3 length: 16 amino acids. The J segment lost 5 bases and the V segment lost 7 bases, leaving 15 bases of the junction unmatched. Germline CDR1 reads MNHEY; CDR2 reads SVGEGT. In DNA, the CDR3 is TGTGCCAGCACCTATCGCGCAGGGGGCGCGCAGTATGGCTACACCTTC. Translating it yields CASTYRAGGAQYGYTF.

In the case of this clonotype: A much larger clonotype is one base distant, so this may be a read error. Since no conserved phenylalanine or tryptophan closes the CDR3, a read error is the likely cause. The V gene is TRBV10-3, the J gene TRBJ2-5; 9 positions match TRBD2. The trim removed 8 bases at V and 3 bases at J, leaving 4 bases unmatched. The CDR3 runs 13 residues. Per the germline V gene, CDR1 is ENHRY and CDR2 is SYGVKD. CDR3 bases: TGTGCCATCTCGGCTAGCGGGAAAGAGACCCAGTACCTC. Translating it yields CAISASGKETQYL.

This clonotype was observed a few times. The rearrangement joins TRBV20-1 to TRBJ2-1, with D possibly being TRBD2 (5 bases). The V end lost 2 bases, the J end lost 10 bases, and 12 bases lay between the germline ends. There are 12 residues in the CDR3. Germline V gene data show CDR1 as DFQATT and CDR2 as SNEGSKA (reference sequence). The CDR3 DNA reads TGCAGTGCTAGATGGGCTAGCAACGAGCAGTTCTTC. Its protein product is CSARWASNEQFF.

Of note for this clonotype: This clone may be a read error of a much larger clone one base away. V gene TRBV5-1 combines with J gene TRBJ1-1, with TRBD1 matching over 7 bases. V lost 1 base to trimming and J lost 5 bases; unmatched junction nucleotides: 8. CDR1 and CDR2 from the germline V gene are SGHRS and YFSETQ. This CDR3 region has 15 residues. DNA for the CDR3: TGCGCCAGCAGCTTGAGGGAACAGGGGCTGACTGAAGCTTTCTTT. It translates to CASSLREQGLTEAFF.

The table lists this clonotype with a few counts. This sequence joins TRBV29-1 and TRBJ1-1; D remains ambiguous. Germline assignment: CDR1 SQVTM and CDR2 ANQGSEA. The CDR3 consists of 11 residues. Trimming took off 8 bases at V and 4 bases at J, with 11 bases between the two ends. The CDR3 DNA is TGCAGCCCGAGCAGAGCCACTGAAGCTTTCTTT. This sequence encodes CSPSRATEAFF.

This clonotype was recorded many times. This chain uses TRBV7-3 with TRBJ2-2; 8 bases agree with TRBD1. This CDR3 is 14 amino acids long. The J segment lost 6 bases and the V segment lost 1 base, leaving 1 base of the junction unmatched. The V gene's germline CDR1 is SGHTA and CDR2 FQGTGA. CDR3 nucleotides: TGTGCCAGCAGCTTAAAGACAGGGGCCGGGGAGCTGTTTTTT. Amino acids: CASSLKTGAGELFF.

This clonotype was seen many times. The V call is TRBV20-1, the J call TRBJ2-7, with a tentative D call TRBD1 (6 bases). Germline V gene data show CDR1 as DFQATT and CDR2 as SNEGSKA (reference sequence). The length of the CDR3 is 13 residues. Trimming shortened V by 3 bases and J by 6 bases, and 15 bases separated the two germline ends. CDR3 DNA sequence: TGCAGTGCTAGGGGTTATACAGGGCCCGAGCAGTACTTC. The encoded protein is CSARGYTGPEQYF.

This clonotype was picked up many times. V gene TRBV12-3 or TRBV12-4 combines with J gene TRBJ1-1; D ambiguous. CDR3 size: 14 residues. V lost 6 bases and J 1 base, leaving 12 bases between the germline ends. CDR3 amino acids: CASSLTGPNTEAFF. The CDR3 DNA sequence: TGTGCCAGCAGCCTAACCGGCCCGAACACTGAAGCTTTCTTT.

The table lists this clonotype with a few counts. This chain joins TRBV18 and TRBJ2-7; D not certain. There are 13 residues in the CDR3. V was shortened by 3 bases and J by 3 bases, with 9 bases between the two germline ends. Per the germline V gene, CDR1 is KGHSH and CDR2 is LQKENI. The CDR3 sequence is CASSPTANYEQYF. In DNA form, the CDR3 reads TGTGCCAGCTCACCTACCGCGAACTACGAGCAGTACTTC. Looking up the rest from reference TRBV18 and TRBJ2-7 gives the full variable domain: NAGVMQNPRHLVRRRGQEARLRCSPMKGHSHVYWYRQLPEEGLKFMVYLQKENIIDESGMPKERFSAEFPKEGPSILRIQQVVRGDSAAYFCASSPTANYEQYFGPGTRLTVT.

This clonotype was seen many times. Here the CDR3 reads CSATGTQLRETQYF. The CDR3 region has the DNA TGCAGCGCTACAGGGACCCAGCTGCGGGAGACCCAGTACTTC. V and J are TRBV29-1 and TRBJ2-5; D may be TRBD1 (6 bases). This CDR3 region has 14 residues. CDR1 SQVTM and CDR2 ANQGSEA come from the germline V gene. Trimming removed 7 bases at V and 5 bases at J, with 20 bases between.

The V call is TRBV4-3, the J call TRBJ2-3; no clear D gene. The ends were cut back, 5 bases at V and 0 bases at J, with 9 bases in the middle. The germline V gene encodes CDR1 LGHNA and CDR2 YSLEER. The CDR3 runs to 14 residues. The DNA for the CDR3 is TGCGCCAGCAGCTCCCGGGTCAGCACAGATACGCAGTATTTT. This codes for CASSSRVSTDTQYF.

To note about this clonotype: A much bigger clone sits one base away, suggesting this may be a read error. The J gene is TRBJ2-7, the V gene TRBV27, with 7 bases identical to TRBD1. The ends lost 2 bases at V and 0 bases at J; junction bases unmatched: 4. This CDR3 contains 15 residues. Per the germline V gene, CDR1 is MNHEY and CDR2 is SMNVEV (reference sequence). The CDR3 region is CASSLHRGSSYEQYF. Here the CDR3 DNA reads TGTGCCAGCAGTTTACACAGGGGTTCCTCCTACGAGCAGTACTTC.

This clonotype was recorded many times. The chain has TRBV6-1 and TRBJ2-7; 9 bases agree with TRBD1. J lost 5 bases, V lost 8 bases, and 7 bases had no gene match. Germline CDR1 MNHNS, CDR2 SASEGT. The CDR3 has 13 residues. The CDR3 reads CASRDRALDEQYF. CDR3 bases: TGTGCCAGCCGGGACAGGGCCCTAGACGAGCAGTACTTC.